The text below deals with one T cell receptor beta chain. Its antigen is unknown. No base qualities exist here, and no much larger clone lies one base off it. The data originate from a study of identical twins (dated by TCRdb to the mid-2010s). About the full investigation: To test whether fetal clonotypes persist, this study deep-sequenced TCR alpha and beta repertoires from monozygotic twins, from unrelated adults of various ages, and from cord blood. Replicate twin experiments were performed at different times using different library preparation protocols to rule out contamination. Study-wide findings and limitations: Invariant T cells such as MAIT and iNKT could partly confound zero-insertion analyses, although diverse VJ usage argued against such confounding for most clonotypes. Out-of-frame TCR alpha sequences shared between twins showed an excess of low generation-probability sequences compared with coincidental sharing between unrelated individuals. Fewer insertions were carried by abundant cord blood beta clonotypes; a weaker similar trend was observed in young adult naive repertoires, while no such trend was observed in memory repertoires. Recombination models systematically underestimated out-of-frame TCR alpha sharing in monozygotic twins but agreed with sharing between unrelated individuals. Conclusions relied on cross-sectional statistical analysis, since the same donors could not be followed over many years. A weaker excess of twin sharing was found in beta out-of-frame sequences because the signal-to-noise ratio was lowered by fewer shared sequences.

Its CDR3 holds 15 amino acids, cysteine through phenylalanine. CDR3 DNA only is kept here, 45 bases in frame from base 1. Germline trimming: 4 bases from V, 1 base from J; junction bases outside gene matches: 7. Reading the germline V gene gives CDR1 MDHEN and CDR2 SYDVKM. Only healthy Caucasian donors were included. Using Miltenyi CD45RO+ enrichment and human naive T-cell isolation kits, memory (CD45RO+) and naive T cells were isolated from PBMC. Library construction relied on 5' RACE. The sequencer listed for this sample is Illumina HiSeq 2000. A universal primer binding site was introduced by template switching, and a unique molecular identifier was present in the final cDNA, enabling accurate counting of TCR cDNA molecules. Specific primers in the conserved constant-segment region were used to synthesize first-strand cDNA for TCR alpha and beta chains. To control for contamination, every cDNA library was double barcoded, receiving both a SMART-Mk sample barcode and Illumina barcodes. TruSeq adapter sequences, together with Illumina sample barcodes, were added in two successive PCR steps. TCR alpha and beta cDNA libraries were sequenced on the Illumina HiSeq platform with custom primers. The original pipeline was this. MiGEC was used to process raw reads and extract unique molecular identifiers, and MiXCR was used to find CDR3 positions. For each individual, recombination models were inferred using an EM algorithm with the repgenHMM and IGoR tools. The analysis of shared clonotypes was done with the tcR package in R, with sharing normalized by the product of cloneset sizes. Out-of-frame nonproductive sequences were analyzed to study raw recombination free of thymic and clonal selection effects. TCRdb trimmed the raw reads at Q25, called clones with MiXCR and kept productive beta chains. Every distinct CDR3 protein forms one entry, paired with its most common genes and DNA. It is TCRdb's table, rather than the study itself, that gives the V and J calls and clone size. This sample is represented by hundreds of thousands of distinct CDR3 sequences; roughly 13% of them were singletons. 8.5% to 10% of the sample is in the top ten clones.

The material sequenced was memory (CD45RO+) T cells sorted from blood. Sample cell subset or site, as interpreted from the label and publication: CD45RO+ enriched T cells. The V gene is TRBV28 and the J gene is TRBJ2-7; the junction holds 7 bases that match TRBD2. The sequence came from a woman aged 18 to 35 in good health. The DNA sequence is given as TGTGCCAGCAGTTCCCCACAAGCGGGGTCCTACGAGCAGTACTTC. This is translated as CASSSPQAGSYEQYF.